These T cell receptor beta chains were read from a single sample in a study of molecular identifiers for immune sequencing clone quantification. TCRdb re-called the PCR reads through MiXCR, storing one row per CDR3 protein. The sample holds around 460,000 distinct CDR3 sequences, 20% to 25% seen once. Material for sequencing was naive CD8+ T cells from blood, with Jurkat cell RNA spiked in. The receptors were sampled from a human donor in good health. Some libraries in this study had Jurkat cell RNA spiked in. CDR3s include the opening cysteine and the closing phenylalanine or tryptophan. D genes are given only for firm matches. Some rows have no size entry. The others give once, few or many, or a class for an expanded clone.

v_call	d_call	clone_size	j_call	cdr3_nt	cdr3_aa
TRBV10-3	TRBD1	many	TRBJ2-7	TGTGCCATCAGTGAGCCGGACAGGGGCGACGAGCAGTACTTC	CAISEPDRGDEQYF
TRBV27	NA	NA	TRBJ2-5	TGTGCCAGCAGTACAGGGAGAGGAGAGACCCAGTACTTC	CASSTGRGETQYF
TRBV20-1	TRBD2	few	TRBJ2-5	TGCAGTGCTAGAGGACTAGCGGGGGGTGCAACCTTAGGGACCCAGTACTTC	CSARGLAGGATLGTQYF
TRBV20-1	NA	many	TRBJ2-7	TGCAGTGCTAGTAAAGGATACGAGCAGTACTTC	CSASKGYEQYF
TRBV19	TRBD1	NA	TRBJ2-2	TGTGCCACCTCGGGACAGTTCGGGGAGCTGTTTTTT	CATSGQFGELFF
TRBV9	NA	NA	TRBJ1-1	TGTGCCAGCAGCGTGGTTTCTTGGGGGCCGGCTTTCTTT	CASSVVSWGPAFF
TRBV7-6	TRBD2	many	TRBJ2-7	TGTGCCAGCAGCTTAGGCGGGGGCGAGCAGTACTTC	CASSLGGGEQYF
TRBV7-9	NA	NA	TRBJ1-2	TGTGCCAGCAGCTACACAGGGAATAACTATGGCTACACCTTC	CASSYTGNNYGYTF
TRBV4-3	NA	NA	TRBJ2-1	TGCGCCAGCAGCCAAGAACGGGACGAGTACAATGAGCAGTTCTTC	CASSQERDEYNEQFF
TRBV4-3	NA	few	TRBJ2-7	TGCGCCAGCAGCCTTGGGCAGGCGAGCTCCTACGAGCAGTACTTC	CASSLGQASSYEQYF
TRBV27	NA	few	TRBJ1-1	TGTGCCAGCAGTTTCTACAGGACAATGAACACTGAAGCTTTCTTT	CASSFYRTMNTEAFF
TRBV20-1	NA	many	TRBJ2-3	TGCAGTGCGGGGGTATATCGGGCTCCTAGCACAGATACGCAGTATTTT	CSAGVYRAPSTDTQYF
TRBV5-3	NA	few	TRBJ2-7	TGTACCAGCAGCTTGGCCGGACAGACCCGGGAGCAGTACTTC	CTSSLAGQTREQYF
TRBV19	NA	NA	TRBJ2-2	TGTGCCAGTAGTATGATCGTGACAGGATACACGCCGAGGACCGGGGAGCTGTTTTTT	CASSMIVTGYTPRTGELFF
TRBV29-1	NA	many	TRBJ2-2	TGCAGCGTTGGCGAGGGTGTATATACCGGGGAGCTGTTTTTT	CSVGEGVYTGELFF
TRBV4-3	NA	NA	TRBJ1-1	TGCGCCAGCAGCCAAGGAATCTCTTTTATGAACACTGAAGCTTTCTTT	CASSQGISFMNTEAFF
TRBV2	TRBD2	NA	TRBJ2-2	TGTGCCAGCAGAGGAGTCCCGGGGGGGACCGGGGAGCTGTTTTTT	CASRGVPGGTGELFF
TRBV9	NA	few	TRBJ2-7	TGTGCCAGCAGCGTAGCGGGAGCGAGCTCCTACGAGCAGTACTTC	CASSVAGASSYEQYF
TRBV19	NA	NA	TRBJ1-6	TGTGCCTCTTCACAGACGTTGTGGTCACCCCTCCACTTT	CASSQTLWSPLHF
TRBV7-2	NA	NA	TRBJ2-7	TGTGCCAGCAGCTTAGGGGGGTACTACGGGCAGTACTTC	CASSLGGYYGQYF
TRBV20-1	NA	NA	TRBJ2-7	TGCAGTGCCGACCCGGACGTTTCCTACGAGCAGTACTTC	CSADPDVSYEQYF
TRBV27	TRBD2	NA	TRBJ2-3	TGTGCCAGCAGTCTAGGGGCTAGCGGGAGAGATACGCAGTATTTT	CASSLGASGRDTQYF
TRBV7-9	TRBD1	NA	TRBJ2-1	TGTGCCAGCAGCCCCCACAGGGGGCCCTACAATGAGCAGTTCTTC	CASSPHRGPYNEQFF
TRBV30	NA	NA	TRBJ2-3	TGTGCCTGGAACGGCGGGCCCCTCACAGATACGCAGTATTTT	CAWNGGPLTDTQYF
TRBV6-2/TRBV6-3	TRBD1	many	TRBJ1-5	TGTGCCAGCAGTCGACAGGGGGGGCGTCAGCCCCAGCATTTT	CASSRQGGRQPQHF
TRBV6-2/TRBV6-3	NA	NA	TRBJ2-7	TGTGCCAGCAGTTACGGCCAGGGGCTTTTGGGGGAGCAGTACTTC	CASSYGQGLLGEQYF
TRBV3-1	TRBD1	NA	TRBJ1-1	TGTGCCAGCAGCCAAGATTGGGACAGCACTGAAGCTTTCTTT	CASSQDWDSTEAFF
TRBV7-9	NA	NA	TRBJ2-5	TGTGCCAGCAGCCCTCCCGGACGGGGCCAAGAGGCCCAGTACTTC	CASSPPGRGQEAQYF
TRBV12-3/TRBV12-4	TRBD1	many	TRBJ2-5	TGTGCCAGCAGTACTAGGACAGGCCAAGAGACCCAGTACTTC	CASSTRTGQETQYF
TRBV6-1	NA	many	TRBJ1-1	TGTGCCAGCAAGATAAGACACGATACTTTGAACACTGAAGCTTTCTTT	CASKIRHDTLNTEAFF
TRBV20-1	TRBD1	NA	TRBJ2-7	TGCAGTGCTAGAGGGACAGGGGGTTTGTACGAGCAGTACTTC	CSARGTGGLYEQYF
TRBV30	NA	few	TRBJ2-3	TGTGCCTGGAGTGTACTGGGGGCAGATACGCAGTATTTT	CAWSVLGADTQYF
TRBV14	TRBD2	few	TRBJ2-7	TGTGCCAGCAGCACCGACGGAGGGCGGGGGGAGCAGTACTTC	CASSTDGGRGEQYF
TRBV2	TRBD2	many	TRBJ2-3	TGTGCCACGGTGACTAGCGGGACCTTCACAGATACGCAGTATTTT	CATVTSGTFTDTQYF
TRBV6-6	TRBD1	NA	TRBJ2-1	TGTGCCAGCAGTTACTCTGGCTCAGGGGGCGGGGACAATGAGCAGTTCTTC	CASSYSGSGGGDNEQFF
TRBV12-3/TRBV12-4	NA	NA	TRBJ2-7	TGTGCCAACAGTGCAAAGACGGACTACTCCTACGAGCAGTACTTC	CANSAKTDYSYEQYF
TRBV6-5	TRBD1	many	TRBJ2-7	TGTGCCAGCAGGCCGGGACAGGGGGGGTACGAGCAGTACTTC	CASRPGQGGYEQYF
TRBV19	NA	NA	TRBJ2-3	TGTGCCAGTAGCCTACAGGGACTCACAGATACGCAGTATTTT	CASSLQGLTDTQYF
TRBV7-3	TRBD2	many	TRBJ2-3	TGTGCCAGCAGCCCCGGACTAGTTTTTTCAGATACGCAGTATTTT	CASSPGLVFSDTQYF
TRBV18	NA	NA	TRBJ2-5	TGTGCCAGCTCACAGTGGAACGAGGCCCAGTACTTC	CASSQWNEAQYF
TRBV20-1	NA	NA	TRBJ1-3	TGCAGTGCTAGCTCCCTTTCTGGAAACACCATATATTTT	CSASSLSGNTIYF
TRBV7-9	TRBD1	many	TRBJ1-4	TGTGCCAGCAGCTTAGTTACAGGGGAGGAAAAACTGTTTTTT	CASSLVTGEEKLFF
TRBV15	TRBD1	many	TRBJ2-7	TGTGCCACCAGCGGGGACAGGGCGACCTACGAGCAGTACTTC	CATSGDRATYEQYF
TRBV21-1	NA	few	TRBJ2-2	NA	CASSKKNVGLGTTGELFF
TRBV20-1	NA	few	TRBJ1-5	TGCAGTGCTAGAGAGGAAACCGGCAGTGCTGGCTATCAGCCCCAGCATTTT	CSAREETGSAGYQPQHF
TRBV29-1	NA	NA	TRBJ2-7	TGCAGCGTTGAAGATCGGCTAGTCAACGAGCAGTACTTC	CSVEDRLVNEQYF
TRBV28	TRBD2	many	TRBJ2-5	TGTGCCAGCAGTTTTACTAGCGTTGAGACCCAGTACTTC	CASSFTSVETQYF
TRBV30	NA	NA	TRBJ2-5	TGTGCCTGGAGTGTACAGGGTGGGGAGACCCAGTACTTC	CAWSVQGGETQYF
TRBV20-1	TRBD2	few	TRBJ2-7	TGCAGCACTACTAGCGGGAAGCACGAGCAGTACTTC	CSTTSGKHEQYF
TRBV29-1	NA	many	TRBJ1-1	TGCAGCGTTGAAGAGTTCCGAGACAGTCTCGTTCCAGCTTTCTTT	CSVEEFRDSLVPAFF
TRBV7-9	TRBD1	many	TRBJ2-7	TGTGCCAGCAGCCCTAGGGGGACAGGGGTTCCCGGCTACGAGCAGCACTTC	CASSPRGTGVPGYEQHF
TRBV7-9	NA	NA	TRBJ2-3	TGTGCCAGCAGCCTCCAGGACGGGGTAGTCGATTTGACAGATACGCAGTATTTT	CASSLQDGVVDLTDTQYF
TRBV4-3	NA	few	TRBJ2-3	TGCGCCAGCAGCCAAGAATTACTAGACACAGATACGCAGTATTTT	CASSQELLDTDTQYF
TRBV2	NA	few	TRBJ2-7	TGTGCCATCGGATGGAGCCGGGACATGTCCTACGAGCAGTACTTC	CAIGWSRDMSYEQYF
TRBV11-2	NA	few	TRBJ1-2	TGTGCCAGCAGCTTAGCTTTGGGGGGGGGGGCGAGTGGCTACACCTTC	CASSLALGGGASGYTF